This T cell receptor (beta chain) was retrieved from a study of blood T cell repertoires in COVID-19. The overall study: Donors in the United States, Italy and Spain gave samples during acute or convalescent COVID-19. Sample material is recorded as cDNA or gDNA derived from T cells, B-cell-depleted T cells, or PBMCs.

The CDR3 consists of 14 residues. V lost 3 bases and J 3 bases, leaving 12 bases between the germline ends. The germline V gene encodes CDR1 MNHEY and CDR2 SVGEGT. Source study methods: Estimated nucleated cell counts came from reference gene primer amplification. This table comes from immunoSEQ multiplex PCR, and its TCRdb copy is limited to in-frame clones, with some not included. V and J calls and clone size are copied from that table; D and trimming were computed from the DNA. The table shows about 72,000 clones, with about 81% occurring only once. This receptor was identified in a human donor in a cohort sampled during active COVID-19. The chain combines TRBV6-2 or TRBV6-3 with TRBJ2-7; D uncertain. Sequenced input: peripheral blood. CDR3 loop: CASSYPSAHYEQYF. Here the CDR3 DNA reads TGTGCCAGCAGTTATCCGAGCGCCCACTACGAGCAGTACTTC.